This T cell receptor beta chain was observed in a study of blood T cell repertoires in COVID-19. Profiling relied on immunoSEQ multiplex PCR, and the TCRdb table lists in-frame clones only, not all of them. The profile shows fewer than 650,000 clones, 70% to 90% of them singletons. This CDR3 region has 13 residues. The germline CDR1 and CDR2 sequences are MNHEY and SVGAGI. V lost 6 bases and J lost 8, with 13 bases in between. The genes are TRBV6-5 and TRBJ2-2; TRBD1 might be the D (5 bases). This clonotype was obtained from a woman in her 50s with COVID-19, enrolled during active disease. Sequenced material: peripheral blood. For the CDR3, the DNA is TGTGCCAGCAGACGCAGGGTTGGGGGGGAGCTGTTTTTT. This encodes CASRRRVGGELFF.